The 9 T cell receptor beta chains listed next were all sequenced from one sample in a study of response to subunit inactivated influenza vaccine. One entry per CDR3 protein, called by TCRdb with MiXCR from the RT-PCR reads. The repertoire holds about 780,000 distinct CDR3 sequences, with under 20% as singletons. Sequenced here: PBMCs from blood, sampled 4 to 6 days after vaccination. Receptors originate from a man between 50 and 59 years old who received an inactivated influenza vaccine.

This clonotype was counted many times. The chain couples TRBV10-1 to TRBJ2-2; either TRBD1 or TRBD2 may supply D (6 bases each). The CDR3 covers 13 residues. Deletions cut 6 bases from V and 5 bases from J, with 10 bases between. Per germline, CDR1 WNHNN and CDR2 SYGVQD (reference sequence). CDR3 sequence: CASSRGGTGELFF. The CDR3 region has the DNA TGCGCCAGCAGCAGGGGAGGAACCGGGGAGCTGTTTTTT.

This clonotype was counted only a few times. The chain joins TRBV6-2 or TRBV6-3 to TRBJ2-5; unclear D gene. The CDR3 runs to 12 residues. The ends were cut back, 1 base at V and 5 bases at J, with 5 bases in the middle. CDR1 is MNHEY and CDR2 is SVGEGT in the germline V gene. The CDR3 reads CASSYFRETQYF. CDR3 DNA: TGTGCCAGCAGTTACTTCAGGGAGACCCAGTACTTC.

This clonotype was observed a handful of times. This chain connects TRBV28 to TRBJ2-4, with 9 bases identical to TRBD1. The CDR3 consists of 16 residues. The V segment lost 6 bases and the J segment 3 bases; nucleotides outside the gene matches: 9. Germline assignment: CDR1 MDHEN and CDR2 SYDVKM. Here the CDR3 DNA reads TGTGCCAGCAGCCTAACAGGGGGCGCGGACAAAAACATTCAGTACTTC. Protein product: CASSLTGGADKNIQYF.

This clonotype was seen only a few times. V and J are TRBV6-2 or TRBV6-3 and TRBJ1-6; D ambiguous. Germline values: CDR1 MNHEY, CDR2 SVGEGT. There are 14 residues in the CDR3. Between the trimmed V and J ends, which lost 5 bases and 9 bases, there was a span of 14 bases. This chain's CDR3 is CASSHDTSPSPLHF. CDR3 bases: TGTGCCAGCAGTCACGACACATCTCCTTCACCCCTCCACTTT.

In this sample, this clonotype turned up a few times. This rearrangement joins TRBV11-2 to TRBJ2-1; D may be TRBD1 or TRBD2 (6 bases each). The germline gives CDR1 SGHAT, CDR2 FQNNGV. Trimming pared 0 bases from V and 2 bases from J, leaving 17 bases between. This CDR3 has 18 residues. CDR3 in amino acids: CASSLDLWGAKTYNEQFF. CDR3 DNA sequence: TGTGCCAGCAGCTTAGATCTGTGGGGGGCCAAAACCTACAATGAGCAGTTCTTC. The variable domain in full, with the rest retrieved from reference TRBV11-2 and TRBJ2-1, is EAGVAQSPRYKIIEKRQSVAFWCNPISGHATLYWYQQILGQGPKLLIQFQNNGVVDDSQLPKDRFSAERLKGVDSTLKIQPAKLEDSAVYLCASSLDLWGAKTYNEQFFGPGTRLTVL.

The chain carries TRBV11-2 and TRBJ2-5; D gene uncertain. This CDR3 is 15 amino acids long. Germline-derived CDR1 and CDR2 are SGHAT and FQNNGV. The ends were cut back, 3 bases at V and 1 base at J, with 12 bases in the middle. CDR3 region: CASSLSRAPQETQYF. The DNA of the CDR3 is TGTGCCAGCAGCTTGTCCCGGGCACCCCAAGAGACCCAGTACTTC.

The CDR3 is CASSLEMGRKNTEAFF. The CDR3 DNA sequence: TGTGCCAGCAGCTTAGAGATGGGCAGAAAGAACACTGAAGCTTTCTTT. This sequence joins TRBV11-2 and TRBJ1-1; D remains ambiguous. V lost 0 bases to trimming and J lost 1 base, with 12 bases between them. Germline assignment: CDR1 SGHAT and CDR2 FQNNGV. This CDR3 is 16 amino acids long. The entire variable domain, with the rest obtained from reference TRBV11-2 and TRBJ1-1, is as follows: EAGVAQSPRYKIIEKRQSVAFWCNPISGHATLYWYQQILGQGPKLLIQFQNNGVVDDSQLPKDRFSAERLKGVDSTLKIQPAKLEDSAVYLCASSLEMGRKNTEAFFGQGTRLTVV.

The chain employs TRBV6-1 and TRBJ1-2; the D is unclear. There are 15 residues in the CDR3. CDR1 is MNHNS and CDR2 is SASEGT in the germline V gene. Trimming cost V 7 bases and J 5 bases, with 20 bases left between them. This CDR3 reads CASIDPADHQYGYTF. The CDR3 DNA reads TGTGCCAGCATCGATCCGGCGGATCACCAGTATGGCTACACCTTC.

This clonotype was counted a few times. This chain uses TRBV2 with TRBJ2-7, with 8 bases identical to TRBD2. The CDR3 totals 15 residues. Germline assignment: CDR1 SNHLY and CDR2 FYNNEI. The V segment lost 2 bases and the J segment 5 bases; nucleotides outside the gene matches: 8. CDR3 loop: CASSEFGRAADEQYF. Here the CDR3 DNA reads TGTGCCAGCAGTGAATTCGGGAGGGCGGCTGACGAGCAGTACTTC. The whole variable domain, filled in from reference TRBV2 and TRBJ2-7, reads EPEVTQTPSHQVTQMGQEVILRCVPISNHLYFYWYRQILGQKVEFLVSFYNNEISEKSEIFDDQFSVERPDGSNFTLKIRSTKLEDSAMYFCASSEFGRAADEQYFGPGTRLTVT.